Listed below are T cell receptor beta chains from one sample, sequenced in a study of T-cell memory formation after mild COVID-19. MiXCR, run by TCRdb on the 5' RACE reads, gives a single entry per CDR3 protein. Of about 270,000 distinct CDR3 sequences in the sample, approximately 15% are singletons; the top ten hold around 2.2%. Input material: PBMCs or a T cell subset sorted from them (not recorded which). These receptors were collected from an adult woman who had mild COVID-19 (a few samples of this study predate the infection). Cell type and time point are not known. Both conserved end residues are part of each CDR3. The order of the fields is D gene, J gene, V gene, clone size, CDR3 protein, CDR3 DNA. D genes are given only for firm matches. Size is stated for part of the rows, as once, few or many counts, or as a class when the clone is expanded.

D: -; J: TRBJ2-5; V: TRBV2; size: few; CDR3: CASSGKRETQYF; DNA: TGTGCCAGCAGTGGAAAGCGGGAGACCCAGTACTTC
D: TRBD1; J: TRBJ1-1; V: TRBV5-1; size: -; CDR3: CASSRTGGGTEAFF; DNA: TGCGCCAGCAGCCGGACAGGGGGCGGGACTGAAGCTTTCTTT
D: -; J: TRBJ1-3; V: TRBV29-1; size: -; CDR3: CSVEEGLAGNTIYF; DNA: TGCAGCGTTGAGGAAGGACTCGCTGGAAACACCATATATTTT
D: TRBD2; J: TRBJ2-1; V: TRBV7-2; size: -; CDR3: CASSPRTSVGVNEQFF; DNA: TGTGCCAGCAGCCCCAGAACTAGCGTAGGGGTCAATGAGCAGTTCTTC
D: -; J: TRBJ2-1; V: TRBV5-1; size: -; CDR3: CASSPRPDAAEQFF; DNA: TGCGCCAGCAGCCCCCGCCCTGACGCGGCGGAGCAGTTCTTC
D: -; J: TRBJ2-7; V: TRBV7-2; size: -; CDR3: CASSLDRSEAYEQYF; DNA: TGTGCCAGCAGCTTGGATCGTAGCGAGGCCTACGAGCAGTACTTC
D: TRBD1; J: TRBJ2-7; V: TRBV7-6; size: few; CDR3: CASSSTGEEQYF; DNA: TGTGCCAGCAGCTCGACAGGGGAAGAGCAGTACTTC
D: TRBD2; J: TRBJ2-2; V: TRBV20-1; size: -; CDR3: CSAILAGNTGELFF; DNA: TGCAGTGCCATACTAGCGGGGAACACCGGGGAGCTGTTTTTT
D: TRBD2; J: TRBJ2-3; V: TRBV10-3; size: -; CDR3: CATGGRAGVRADTQYF; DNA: TGTGCCACCGGGGGCCGAGCGGGGGTAAGGGCAGATACGCAGTATTTT
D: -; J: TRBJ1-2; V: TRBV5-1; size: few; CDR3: CASSLTESSGYTF; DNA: TGCGCCAGCAGCTTGACAGAATCGAGTGGCTACACCTTC
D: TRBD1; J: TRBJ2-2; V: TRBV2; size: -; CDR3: CASRETGGANTGELFF; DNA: TGTGCCAGCAGGGAAACAGGGGGCGCGAACACCGGGGAGCTGTTTTTT
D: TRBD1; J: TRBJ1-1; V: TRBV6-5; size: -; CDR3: CASSQGTAMNTEAFF; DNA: TGTGCCAGCAGTCAAGGGACAGCTATGAACACTGAAGCTTTCTTT
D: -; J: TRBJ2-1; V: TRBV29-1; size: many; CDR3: CSVEDWLKREQFF; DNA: TGCAGCGTTGAAGATTGGCTAAAGCGTGAGCAGTTCTTC
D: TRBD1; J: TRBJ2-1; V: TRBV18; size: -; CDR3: CASSPLDREQFF; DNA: TGTGCCAGCTCACCTTTGGACAGGGAACAGTTCTTC
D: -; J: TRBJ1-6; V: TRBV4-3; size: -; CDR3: CASSQGRLENSPLHF; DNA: TGCGCCAGCAGCCAAGGTCGTTTGGAGAATTCACCCCTCCACTTT
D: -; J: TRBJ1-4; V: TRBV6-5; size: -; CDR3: CASSWFATNEKLFF; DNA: TGTGCCAGCAGTTGGTTTGCAACTAATGAAAAACTGTTTTTT
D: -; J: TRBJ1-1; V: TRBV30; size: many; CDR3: CAWDRTANTEAFF; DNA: TGTGCCTGGGATCGGACAGCAAACACTGAAGCTTTCTTT
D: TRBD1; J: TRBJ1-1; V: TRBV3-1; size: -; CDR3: CASSRGQGRNTEAFF; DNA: TGTGCCAGCAGCCGCGGACAGGGCCGGAACACTGAAGCTTTCTTT
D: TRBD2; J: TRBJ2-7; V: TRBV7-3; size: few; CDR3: CASSPGRGNYEQYF; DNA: TGTGCCAGCAGCCCCGGGAGGGGTAACTACGAGCAGTACTTC
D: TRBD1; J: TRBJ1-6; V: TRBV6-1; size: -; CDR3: CASSPRQGQNSPLHF; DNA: TGTGCCAGCAGTCCCCGCCAGGGACAGAATTCACCCCTCCACTTT
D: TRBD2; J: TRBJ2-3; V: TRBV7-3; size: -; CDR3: CASSLTSTSGGTDTQYF; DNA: TGTGCCAGCAGCTTAACAAGTACTAGCGGAGGCACAGATACGCAGTATTTT
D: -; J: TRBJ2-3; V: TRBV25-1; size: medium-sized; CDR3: CASSSSVERTDTQYF; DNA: TGTGCCAGCAGCTCTAGCGTGGAGAGAACAGATACGCAGTATTTT
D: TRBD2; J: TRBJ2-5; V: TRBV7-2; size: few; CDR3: CASSLLAGSQETQYF; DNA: TGTGCCAGCAGCTTACTAGCGGGGAGCCAAGAGACCCAGTACTTC
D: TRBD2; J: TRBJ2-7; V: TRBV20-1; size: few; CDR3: CSVMRGGLTYEQYF; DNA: TGCAGTGTCATGCGGGGGGGACTAACCTACGAGCAGTACTTC
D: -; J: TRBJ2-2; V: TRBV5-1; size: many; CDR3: CASSLKPSGTGELFF; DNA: TGCGCCAGCAGCTTGAAACCCTCGGGCACCGGGGAGCTGTTTTTT
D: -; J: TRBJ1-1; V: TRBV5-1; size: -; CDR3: CASSLLGRGAFF; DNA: TGCGCCAGCAGCTTGTTAGGCCGTGGGGCTTTCTTT